Listed below are T cell receptor beta chains from one sample, sequenced in a study of Graves' ophthalmopathy and Graves' hyperthyroidism. TCRdb re-called the multiplex PCR reads through MiXCR, storing one row per CDR3 protein. This sample has over 500,000 distinct CDR3 sequences, with 20% to 25% found just once. The sample consisted of peripheral blood. The origin of the receptors is a young woman with stable Graves' hyperthyroidism. Some clones in this sample may be carry-over from other donors' samples. Each CDR3 is given with its conserved first and last residue. The order of the fields is J gene, V gene, D gene, clone size, CDR3 protein, CDR3 DNA. The D gene is left open where the match is weak. Not all rows give a size; the values are once, few, many and, for expanded clones, a class.

J gene: TRBJ2-7; V gene: TRBV25-1; D gene: -; clone size: -; CDR3 protein: CASSEWTRGSYEQYF; CDR3 DNA: TGTGCCAGCAGTGAATGGACCCGTGGCTCCTACGAGCAGTACTTC
J gene: TRBJ2-7; V gene: TRBV20-1; D gene: -; clone size: many; CDR3 protein: CSATKDYEQYF; CDR3 DNA: TGCAGTGCTACAAAGGACTACGAGCAGTACTTC
J gene: TRBJ1-5; V gene: TRBV2; D gene: -; clone size: many; CDR3 protein: CASSRGSTGNQPQHF; CDR3 DNA: TGTGCCAGCAGCCGCGGATCTACTGGGAATCAGCCCCAGCATTTT
J gene: TRBJ2-7; V gene: TRBV5-1; D gene: -; clone size: -; CDR3 protein: CASSMTNLQGGEQYF; CDR3 DNA: TGCGCCAGCAGCATGACGAACTTACAGGGAGGGGAGCAGTACTTC
J gene: TRBJ2-4; V gene: TRBV12-3/TRBV12-4; D gene: TRBD2; clone size: -; CDR3 protein: CASSLDRLAHIQYF; CDR3 DNA: TGTGCCAGCAGTTTGGATCGACTAGCTCACATTCAGTACTTC
J gene: TRBJ1-1; V gene: TRBV7-2; D gene: -; clone size: many; CDR3 protein: CASSLGGYEAFF; CDR3 DNA: TGTGCCAGCAGCTTAGGAGGGTATGAAGCTTTCTTT
J gene: TRBJ1-3; V gene: TRBV20-1; D gene: TRBD1; clone size: -; CDR3 protein: CSATGTGGELSGNTIYF; CDR3 DNA: TGCAGTGCCACCGGGACAGGGGGTGAACTCTCTGGAAACACCATATATTTT
J gene: TRBJ2-7; V gene: TRBV2; D gene: -; clone size: many; CDR3 protein: CASSEERWGRGPHSYEQYF; CDR3 DNA: TGTGCCAGCAGTGAAGAGAGATGGGGCAGGGGCCCCCACTCCTACGAGCAGTACTTC
J gene: TRBJ1-6; V gene: TRBV4-1; D gene: -; clone size: few; CDR3 protein: CASSRNRVPGTPLHF; CDR3 DNA: TGCGCCAGCAGCCGAAACAGGGTACCGGGGACACCCCTCCACTTT
J gene: TRBJ2-6; V gene: TRBV20-1; D gene: -; clone size: many; CDR3 protein: CSAPQSKSGANVLTF; CDR3 DNA: TGCAGTGCTCCCCAGTCTAAAAGTGGGGCCAACGTCCTGACTTTC
J gene: TRBJ1-1; V gene: TRBV28; D gene: TRBD1; clone size: many; CDR3 protein: CASRVRTGEVWTEAFF; CDR3 DNA: TGTGCCAGCAGGGTACGAACAGGGGAGGTTTGGACTGAAGCTTTCTTT
J gene: TRBJ2-5; V gene: TRBV28; D gene: TRBD1; clone size: many; CDR3 protein: CASSSIRQGAGRETQYF; CDR3 DNA: TGTGCCAGCAGTTCCATCCGACAGGGGGCCGGTAGGGAGACCCAGTACTTC
J gene: TRBJ2-7; V gene: TRBV30; D gene: -; clone size: -; CDR3 protein: CAWSLSAGYEQYF; CDR3 DNA: TGTGCCTGGAGTCTATCCGCGGGTTACGAGCAGTACTTC
J gene: TRBJ2-4; V gene: TRBV11-2; D gene: -; clone size: -; CDR3 protein: CASSLERVDIQYF; CDR3 DNA: TGTGCCAGCAGCTTAGAAAGGGTGGACATTCAGTACTTC
J gene: TRBJ2-4; V gene: TRBV3-1; D gene: TRBD1; clone size: few; CDR3 protein: CASSLNTGTGQNIQYF; CDR3 DNA: TGTGCCAGCAGCCTAAATACCGGGACAGGACAAAACATTCAGTACTTC
J gene: TRBJ1-2; V gene: TRBV12-3/TRBV12-4; D gene: -; clone size: many; CDR3 protein: CASSPRRGEGYTF; CDR3 DNA: TGTGCCAGCAGCCCCCGGAGGGGGGAGGGCTACACCTTC
J gene: TRBJ1-1; V gene: TRBV5-4; D gene: -; clone size: few; CDR3 protein: CASSTGVVNTEAFF; CDR3 DNA: TGTGCCAGCAGCACGGGTGTTGTGAACACTGAAGCTTTCTTT